This note documents a single T cell receptor beta chain sequence. Its cognate antigen is unknown. MiXCR, applied by TCRdb to the PCR reads, yields one record per CDR3 protein. The sample contains 25,000 to 30,000 distinct CDR3 sequences, 45% to 60% of which appear only once. The data belong to a study of vaccination and CD4 T cells after COVID-19. Study-level results: In median terms, SARS-CoV-2-reactive clonotypes went from approximately 21 to 40, a nonsignificant rise.

The time point was: late sampling 161 to 241 days after vaccination in a few convalescent patients. From germline, CDR1 is MNHEY and CDR2 SVGEGT. V was pared by 4 bases and J by 0 bases, with 15 bases between. The CDR3 loop spans 16 amino acids. The clonotype was recovered from a human donor who had recovered from COVID-19. The rearrangement joins TRBV6-2 or TRBV6-3 to TRBJ1-1; unclear D gene. The sequences come from CD4+ T cells from blood, collected about 7 months after SARS-CoV-2 vaccination. CDR3 protein: CASSSPRHSLNTEAFF. The CDR3 DNA is TGTGCCAGCAGTTCACCTCGGCACAGCTTGAACACTGAAGCTTTCTTT.